The entry below describes one T cell receptor beta chain. Its antigen is as yet unknown. This sample was taken from a study of vaccination and CD4 T cells after COVID-19. Study-level background: Typically, post-vaccine samples were obtained a median about 79 days after dose two, within a range of 14 to 241.

Cultured CD4+ T-cell DNA underwent Oncomine TCR Beta short-read sequencing. TCRdb itself ran the PCR reads through MiXCR, one entry per CDR3 protein. The table lists about 11,000 distinct CDR3 sequences, 44% of them singletons. This CDR3 has 14 amino acids. Trimming left V 5 bases short and J 7 bases short, with 15 bases between. Germline CDR1 DFQATT, CDR2 SNEGSKA (reference sequence). Treatment meaning: approximately 11-day PBMC culture with coronavirus spike peptide pools or control peptides (ViraFEST assay). Before Alpha, Beta and Delta appeared in the US, convalescents tested positive (March–December 2020).

Sequencing used CD4+ T cells from blood, cultured in vitro. This chain joins TRBV20-1 and TRBJ1-6, with D maybe TRBD1 (5 bases). The clonotype comes from a human donor who had recovered from COVID-19. CDR3 loop: CSAFTGLQNSPLHF. CDR3 DNA sequence: TGCAGTGCTTTCACGGGACTTCAGAATTCACCCCTCCACTTT.